This T cell receptor beta chain was profiled in a study of regulatory T cells in long-lasting Graves disease (TCRdb year 2021). Context from the whole study: Patients with newly diagnosed Graves' disease had been on antithyroid drugs for under 3 months. Persistent Graves' disease patients were compared with newly diagnosed Graves' disease patients by peripheral blood TCR sequencing and RNA sequencing. A total of 33 samples underwent TCR sequencing, from about 13 patients with persistent Graves' disease and roughly 20 patients with newly diagnosed Graves' disease. The study took place in China and was registered as a clinical trial.

The investigation overall reported the following: Preferential use of TRBV28, TRBJ1-2 and TRBJ2-5 was observed in persistent disease, whereas TRBV20-1 and TRBJ2-1 were favored in newly diagnosed disease. As a limitation, the authors acknowledged that the small sample size may reduce accuracy. Patients with persistent disease shared more public clonotypes (around 2,500) than newly diagnosed patients did (more than 900). Sequencing and analysis were limited to the TCR beta chain. The study examined only peripheral blood because the primary lesion, thyroid tissue, could not be accessed. Compared with newly diagnosed patients, persistent Graves' disease patients had lower TCR Shannon entropy and fewer highly expanded clones, which suggests clonal expansion.

Sample time point, as interpreted from the label and publication: newly diagnosed GD, antithyroid drugs for less than 3 months. For both TCR sequencing and RNA sequencing, RNA was extracted from PBMCs in TRIzol. The diagnosis of Graves' disease followed American Thyroid Association guidelines. The patients came from an endocrinology department in Xi'an, China. Each patient gave 9 to 10 milliliters of peripheral blood, collected in an EDTA anticoagulant tube. Ficoll Paque Plus density gradient separation was used to isolate PBMCs, and no additional T cell sorting was done. An Agilent 2100 Bioanalyzer and agarose gel were used to check RNA quality, and a NanoDrop 2000 was used to measure RNA concentration. Library creation used multiplex PCR. Sequenced using an Illumina HiSeq 4000. CDR3 regions were amplified by Arm-PCR with iRepertoire HTBI primers to construct TCR beta libraries. Gel purification was performed on PCR products prior to sequencing. In the paper's pipeline: Gene usage analysis of CDR3 amino acid clonotypes relied on the 55 to 80 TRBV and fewer than 15 TRBJ segments identified across samples. Filtered high-quality paired reads were merged into contigs using COPE and FqMerger. BLAST was used to align contigs to IMGT TRBV, TRBD and TRBJ reference genes, and CDR3 was defined according to IMGT. Highly expanded clones were defined as clonotypes with a frequency above 0.1%. Repertoire diversity was measured by Shannon entropy, and V-J evenness by the Gini coefficient. Clonotypes shared by more than one individual were considered public. In TCRdb, the public reads were trimmed at Q25 with fastp and aligned with MiXCR, with productive beta chains retained. Rows with one shared CDR3 protein collapse into an entry with the most common genes and DNA. TCRdb, rather than the study authors, made the V and J calls. Recorded for this sample are around 240,000 distinct CDR3 sequences; around a sixth of them occurred a single time. The ten top clones hold 12% to 15% of the sample.

CDR1 and CDR2, per the germline V gene (reference sequence), are MNHEY and SMNVEV. Measured from the cysteine to the phenylalanine, the CDR3 is 14 residues long. The DNA shown is the 42-base CDR3, in frame from base 1. From V the trimming removes 3 bases and from J it removes 4 bases, while the gene matches leave 5 bases of the junction unaccounted for. In its sample, this clonotype was seen many times. Its antigen is currently not known. Base qualities were left out, and no much larger clone turns up one base away. Another study also made use of these data, one on T cells in Graves' hyperthyroidism and ophthalmopathy. Drawing on the second study: Graves' hyperthyroidism was defined as stable when no progression to ophthalmopathy occurred over 18 months of follow-up. The hyperthyroidism patients were between 18 and 65 years old and newly diagnosed, with a disease duration of less than 2 months. Patients with uncontrolled infections, other autoimmune diseases, pregnancy or lactation were excluded. Diagnoses relied on clinical symptoms, serum thyroxine and TRAb, thyroid ultrasound and orbital computed tomography. The first round of RT-PCR for the TCR CDR3 was performed with the HTBI primer set and the Qiagen OneStep RT-PCR kit. Most expanded thyroid clonotypes (frequency above 0.001) were also detected in blood, a finding suggesting that blood repertoires may reflect thyroid immune responses. A 13 V-J signature model separated ophthalmopathy from stable hyperthyroidism, with over 85% sensitivity and 81.08% specificity in cross-validation and 80%/75% in testing. In validation, the model predicted progression to ophthalmopathy with roughly 70% sensitivity and 72.22% specificity, a median of around 6.6 months before onset. TCR V-J signatures able to tell the groups apart were searched for in a discovery cohort of 90 to 100 patients, of whom more than 40 had Graves' ophthalmopathy and 57 had stable Graves' hyperthyroidism. Prospective prediction of ophthalmopathy was tested in an independent validation cohort of 18 to 20 hyperthyroidism patients and 17 patients who later progressed to ophthalmopathy. The roughly 90 discovery patients were divided at random into training and test sets in a 7:3 ratio. Thyroid tissue and blood T-cell repertoires from about six Graves' hyperthyroidism patients were also compared in the study. After sampling, hyperthyroidism patients received methimazole starting at 30 mg daily, and ophthalmopathy patients received high-dose intravenous methylprednisolone. A second multiplex PCR round built the libraries, followed by size selection and purification. Libraries were sequenced paired-end with 100 bp reads on an Illumina HiSeq2000. SOAPnuke was used to process the raw data, removing reads that contained adapters or uncalled bases, had a mean Phred below 15, or lacked an exact match to the constant primer or identifier. High-quality paired reads were merged using COPE v1.2.5, and each unique nucleotide sequence was defined as a clonotype. MiTCR v1.1 was used to align the clonotypes against IMGT TRBV, TRBD and TRBJ reference segments. Analysis was restricted to V-J combinations with a frequency above 0.0001, which covered 98% to 99.2% of repertoires. A TCS score was defined as the ratio between F50 (clonal expansion) and ExV (chaos), using BLOSUM62-based TCRdist between CDR3 peptides within each V-J. Welch's t-statistics and random forest reduced just over 500 V-J features to 10 to 15, which were used in a naive Bayes classifier (R e1071). Sample size was not statistically predetermined, and investigators were not blinded to group allocation. TCR Vbeta CDR3 sequencing of 120 to 150 peripheral blood samples (over 40 ophthalmopathy, about 80 hyperthyroidism and some 17 progressor patients) is reported in the paper.

This clonotype was sampled from a woman aged 25-40 years with Graves disease. Donor details come from another sample of the same person, matched by shared clones. The material sequenced was peripheral blood mononuclear cells (PBMCs), taken at new diagnosis, from a patient treated with antithyroid drugs. Here the chain combines TRBV27 and TRBJ1-2, and TRBD1 matches 7 of the central bases. The sequenced DNA is TGTGCCAGCAGTTTGGGGGGACAGCCCTATGGCTACACCTTC. Translated, it gives CASSLGGQPYGYTF.